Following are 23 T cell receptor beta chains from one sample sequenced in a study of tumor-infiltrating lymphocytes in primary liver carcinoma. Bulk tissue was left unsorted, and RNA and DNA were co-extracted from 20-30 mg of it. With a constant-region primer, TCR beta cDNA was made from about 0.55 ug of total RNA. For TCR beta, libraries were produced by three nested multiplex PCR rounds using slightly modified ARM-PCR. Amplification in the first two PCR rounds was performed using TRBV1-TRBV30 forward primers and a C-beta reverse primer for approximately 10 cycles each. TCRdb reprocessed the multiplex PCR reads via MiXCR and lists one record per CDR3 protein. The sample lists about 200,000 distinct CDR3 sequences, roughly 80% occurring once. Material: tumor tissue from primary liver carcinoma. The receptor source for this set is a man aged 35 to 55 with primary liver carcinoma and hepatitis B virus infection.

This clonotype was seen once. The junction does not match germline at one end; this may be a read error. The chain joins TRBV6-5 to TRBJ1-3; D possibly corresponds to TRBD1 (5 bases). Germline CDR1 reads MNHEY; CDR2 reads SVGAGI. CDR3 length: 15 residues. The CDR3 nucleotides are TGTGCCAGCAGTTACTCAAGGGGTGCCGGAATCACCATATATTTT. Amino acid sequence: CASSYSRGAGITIYF.

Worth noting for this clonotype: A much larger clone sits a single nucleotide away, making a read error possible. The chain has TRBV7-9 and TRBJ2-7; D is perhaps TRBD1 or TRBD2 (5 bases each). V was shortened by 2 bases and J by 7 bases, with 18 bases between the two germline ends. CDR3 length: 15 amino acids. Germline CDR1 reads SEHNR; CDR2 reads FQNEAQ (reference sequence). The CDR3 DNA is TGTGCCAGCAGCTTATGGAGGACAAGGGTGGAGGAGCAGTACTTC. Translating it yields CASSLWRTRVEEQYF.

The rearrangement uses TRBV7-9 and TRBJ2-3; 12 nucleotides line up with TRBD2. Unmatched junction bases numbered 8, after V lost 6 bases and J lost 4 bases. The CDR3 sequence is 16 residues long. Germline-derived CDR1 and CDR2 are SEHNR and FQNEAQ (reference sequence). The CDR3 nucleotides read TGTGCCAGCAGATCCTGGACTAGCGGGAACCCAGATACGCAGTATTTT. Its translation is CASRSWTSGNPDTQYF.

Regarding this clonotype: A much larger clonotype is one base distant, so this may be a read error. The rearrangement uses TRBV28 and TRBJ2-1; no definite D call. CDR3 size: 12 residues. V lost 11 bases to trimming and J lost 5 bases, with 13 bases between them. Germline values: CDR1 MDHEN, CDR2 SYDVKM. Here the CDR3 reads CACSQLNNEQFF. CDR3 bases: TGTGCCTGCTCCCAGCTGAACAATGAGCAGTTCTTC. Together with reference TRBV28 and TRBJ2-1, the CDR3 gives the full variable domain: DVKVTQSSRYLVKRTGEKVFLECVQDMDHENMFWYRQDPGLGLRLIYFSYDVKMKEKGDIPEGYSVSREKKERFSLILESASTNQTSMYLCACSQLNNEQFFGPGTRLTVL.

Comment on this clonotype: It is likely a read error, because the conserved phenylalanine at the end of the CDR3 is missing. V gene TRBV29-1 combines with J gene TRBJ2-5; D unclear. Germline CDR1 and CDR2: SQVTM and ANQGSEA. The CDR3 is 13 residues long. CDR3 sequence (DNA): TGCAGCACGTTCGGATCCGGCCAAGAGGCCCAGTACTTA. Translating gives CSTFGSGQEAQYL.

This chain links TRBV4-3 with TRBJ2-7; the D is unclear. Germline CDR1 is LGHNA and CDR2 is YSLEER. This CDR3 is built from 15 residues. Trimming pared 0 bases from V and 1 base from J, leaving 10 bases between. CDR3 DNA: TGCGCCAGCAGCCAAGACCTGAGAGGTTCCTACGAGCAGTACTTC. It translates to CASSQDLRGSYEQYF.

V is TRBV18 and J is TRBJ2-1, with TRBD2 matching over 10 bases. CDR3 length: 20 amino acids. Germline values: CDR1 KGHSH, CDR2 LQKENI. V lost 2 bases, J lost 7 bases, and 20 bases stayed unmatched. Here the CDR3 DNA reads TGTGCCAGCTCACCAAGACAGGGAATCCAGCGGGAGGGCCGCGGAAATGAGCAGTTCTTC. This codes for CASSPRQGIQREGRGNEQFF.

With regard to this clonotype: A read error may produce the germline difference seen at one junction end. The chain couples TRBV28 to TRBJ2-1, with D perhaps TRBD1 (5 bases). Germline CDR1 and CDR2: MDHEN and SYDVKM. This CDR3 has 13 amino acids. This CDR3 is CASWIRRGNEHFF. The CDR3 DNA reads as TGTGCCAGCTGGATACGAAGGGGCAATGAGCATTTCTTC.

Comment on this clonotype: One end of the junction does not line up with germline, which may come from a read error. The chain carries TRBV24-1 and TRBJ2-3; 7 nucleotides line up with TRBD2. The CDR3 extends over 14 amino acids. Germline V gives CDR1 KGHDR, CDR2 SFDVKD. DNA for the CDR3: TGTCCCACCAGTGCCTCGGGAGGAACAGATACGCAGTATTTT. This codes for CPTSASGGTDTQYF.

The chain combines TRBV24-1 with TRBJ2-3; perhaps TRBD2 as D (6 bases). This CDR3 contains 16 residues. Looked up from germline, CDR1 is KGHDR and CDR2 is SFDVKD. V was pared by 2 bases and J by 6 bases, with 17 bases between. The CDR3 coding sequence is TGTGCCACCAGTGATTGGTCGGGAGTTAGGACCGATACGCAGTATTTT. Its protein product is CATSDWSGVRTDTQYF.

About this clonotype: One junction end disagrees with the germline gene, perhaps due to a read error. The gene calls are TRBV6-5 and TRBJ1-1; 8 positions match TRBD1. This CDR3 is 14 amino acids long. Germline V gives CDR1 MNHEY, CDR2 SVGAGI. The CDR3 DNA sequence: TGTGCCAGCAGTTACAGGGGGACAGGCAGTGAAGATTTCTTT. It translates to CASSYRGTGSEDFF.

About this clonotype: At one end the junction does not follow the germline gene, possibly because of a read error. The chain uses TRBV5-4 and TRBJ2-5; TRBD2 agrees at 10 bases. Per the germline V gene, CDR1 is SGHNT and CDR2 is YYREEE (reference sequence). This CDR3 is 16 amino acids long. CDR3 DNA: TGTGCCTGCAGCTTGAGGACTAGCGGAGCTCAAGAGACCCAATGCTTC. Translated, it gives CACSLRTSGAQETQCF.

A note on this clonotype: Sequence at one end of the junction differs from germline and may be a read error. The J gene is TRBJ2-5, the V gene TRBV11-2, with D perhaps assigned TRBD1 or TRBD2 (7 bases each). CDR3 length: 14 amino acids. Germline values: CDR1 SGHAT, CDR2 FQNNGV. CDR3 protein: CASSLTGAGEAHYF. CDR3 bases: TGTGCCAGCAGCTTAACAGGGGCGGGAGAGGCCCATTACTTC.

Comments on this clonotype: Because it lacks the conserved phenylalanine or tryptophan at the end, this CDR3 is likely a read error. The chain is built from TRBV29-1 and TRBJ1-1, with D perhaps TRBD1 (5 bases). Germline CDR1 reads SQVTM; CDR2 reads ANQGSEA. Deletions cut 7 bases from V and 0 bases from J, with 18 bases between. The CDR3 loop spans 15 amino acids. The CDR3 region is CSACAGLGMNTEAFV. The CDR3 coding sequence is TGCAGCGCCTGCGCAGGGTTGGGGATGAACACTGAAGCTTTCGTT.

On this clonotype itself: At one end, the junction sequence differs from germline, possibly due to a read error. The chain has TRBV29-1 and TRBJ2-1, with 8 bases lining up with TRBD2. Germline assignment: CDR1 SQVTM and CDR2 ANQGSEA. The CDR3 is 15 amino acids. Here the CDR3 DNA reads TGCATCGTTGAGGGAACTAGCGGTCCCTATAATGAGCAGTTCTTC. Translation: CIVEGTSGPYNEQFF.

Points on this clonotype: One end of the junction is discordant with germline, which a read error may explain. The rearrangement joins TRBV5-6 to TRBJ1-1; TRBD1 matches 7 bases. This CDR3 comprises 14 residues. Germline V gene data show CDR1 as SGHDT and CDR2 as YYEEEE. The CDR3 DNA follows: TGTGTCAGCAGCTGGGACAGCATGAACACTGAAGCTTTCTTT. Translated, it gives CVSSWDSMNTEAFF. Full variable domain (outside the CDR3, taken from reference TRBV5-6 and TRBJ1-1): DAGVTQSPTHLIKTRGQQVTLRCSPKSGHDTVSWYQQALGQGPQFIFQYYEEEERQRGNFPDRFSGHQFPNYSSELNVNALLLGDSALYLCVSSWDSMNTEAFFGQGTRLTVV.

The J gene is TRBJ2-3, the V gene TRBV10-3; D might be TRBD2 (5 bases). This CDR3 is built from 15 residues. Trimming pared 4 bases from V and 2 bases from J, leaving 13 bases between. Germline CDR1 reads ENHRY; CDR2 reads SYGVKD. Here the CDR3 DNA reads TGTGCCATCAGTGCTGGCAGAGGGCACACAGATACGCAGTATTTT. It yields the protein CAISAGRGHTDTQYF.

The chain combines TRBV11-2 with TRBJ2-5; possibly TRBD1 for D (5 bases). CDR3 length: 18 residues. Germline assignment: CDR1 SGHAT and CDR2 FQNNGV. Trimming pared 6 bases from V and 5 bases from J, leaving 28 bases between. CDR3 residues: CASSPASIQGTGRETQYF. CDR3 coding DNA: TGTGCCAGCAGTCCTGCCTCAATCCAGGGTACTGGGCGGGAGACCCAGTACTTC.

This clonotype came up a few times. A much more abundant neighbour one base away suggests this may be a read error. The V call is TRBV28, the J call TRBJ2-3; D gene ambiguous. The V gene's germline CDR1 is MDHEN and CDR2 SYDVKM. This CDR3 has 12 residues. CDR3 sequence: CATSRYTDMQYF. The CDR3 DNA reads TGTGCCACCTCTAGATACACAGATATGCAGTATTTT.

The CDR3 nucleotides are TGCAGTGCTATGAGTTGGAGGGCCAACGAGCAGTACTTC. The encoded protein is CSAMSWRANEQYF. This chain uses TRBV20-1 with TRBJ2-7; D may be TRBD2 (6 bases). Germline V lookup: CDR1 DFQATT, CDR2 SNEGSKA (reference sequence). The V end lost 4 bases, the J end lost 5 bases, and 15 bases lay between the germline ends. The CDR3 runs to 13 residues.

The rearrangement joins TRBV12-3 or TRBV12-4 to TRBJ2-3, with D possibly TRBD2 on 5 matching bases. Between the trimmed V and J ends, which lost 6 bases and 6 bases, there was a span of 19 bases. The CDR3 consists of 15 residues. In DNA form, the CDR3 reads TGTGCCAGCAGATCCGATTGGACTGTTGGGGATACGCAGTATTTT. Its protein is CASRSDWTVGDTQYF.

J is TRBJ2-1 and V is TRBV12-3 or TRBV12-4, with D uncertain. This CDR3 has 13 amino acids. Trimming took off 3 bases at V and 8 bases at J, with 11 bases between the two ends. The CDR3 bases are TGTGCCAGCAGTTTTGGAAGAGACTATGAGCAGTTCTTC. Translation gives CASSFGRDYEQFF.

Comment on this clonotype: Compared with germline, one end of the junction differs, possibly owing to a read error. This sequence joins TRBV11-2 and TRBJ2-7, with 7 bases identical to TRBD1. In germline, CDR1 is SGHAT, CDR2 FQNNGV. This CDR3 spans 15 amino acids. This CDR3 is CACSLRRTGENEQYF. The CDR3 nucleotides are TGTGCCTGCAGCTTACGACGAACAGGGGAAAACGAGCAGTACTTC.